Only a few counts were recorded for the clone carrying this T cell receptor (beta chain). The CDR3 sequence is 13 residues long. Trimming cost V 2 bases and J 5 bases, with 9 bases left between them. CDR1 MNHNS and CDR2 SASEGT come from the germline V gene. This specimen belongs to a study of T cell changes during pregnancy in multiple sclerosis. The method was immunoSEQ multiplex PCR; TCRdb's version includes in-frame clones alone and lacks a portion of them. The sample has 40,000 to 60,000 clones, about 92% seen once. The genes are TRBV6-1 and TRBJ1-2, with D possibly matching TRBD1 (6 bases). The sample here was CD4+ T cells from peripheral blood mononuclear cells, taken before pregnancy. The receptor comes from a female donor with multiple sclerosis, enrolled in a pregnancy study. The CDR3, as DNA: TGTGCCAGCAGTGAACCAGGGGTTTATGGCTACACCTTC. The encoded protein is CASSEPGVYGYTF.